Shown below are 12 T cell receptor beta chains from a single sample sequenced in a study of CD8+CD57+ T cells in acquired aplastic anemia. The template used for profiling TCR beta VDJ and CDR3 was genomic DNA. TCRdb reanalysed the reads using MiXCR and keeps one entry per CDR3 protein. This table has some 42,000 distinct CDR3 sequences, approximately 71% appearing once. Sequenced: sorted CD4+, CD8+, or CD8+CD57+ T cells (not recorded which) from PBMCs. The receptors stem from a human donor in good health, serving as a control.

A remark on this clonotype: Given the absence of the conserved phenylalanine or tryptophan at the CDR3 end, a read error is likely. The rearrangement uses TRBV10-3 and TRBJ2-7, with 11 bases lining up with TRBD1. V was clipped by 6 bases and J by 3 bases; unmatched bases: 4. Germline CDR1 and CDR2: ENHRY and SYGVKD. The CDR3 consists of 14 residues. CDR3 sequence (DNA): TGTGCCATCAGGGCCGGGACAGGGGGCTACGAGCAGTACCTC. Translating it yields CAIRAGTGGYEQYL.

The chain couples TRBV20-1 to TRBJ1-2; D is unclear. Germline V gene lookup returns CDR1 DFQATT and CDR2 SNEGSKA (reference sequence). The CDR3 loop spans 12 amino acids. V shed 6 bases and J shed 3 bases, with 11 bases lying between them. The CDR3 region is CSARLLYYGYTF. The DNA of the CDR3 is TGCAGTGCCCGCCTCCTATACTATGGCTACACCTTC.

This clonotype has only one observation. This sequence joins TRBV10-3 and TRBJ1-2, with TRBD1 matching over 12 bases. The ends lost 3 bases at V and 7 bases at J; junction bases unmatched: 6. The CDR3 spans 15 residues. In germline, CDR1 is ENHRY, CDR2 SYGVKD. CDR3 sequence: CAISDGTGGVGGYTF. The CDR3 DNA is TGTGCCATCAGTGACGGGACAGGGGGCGTAGGTGGCTACACCTTC.

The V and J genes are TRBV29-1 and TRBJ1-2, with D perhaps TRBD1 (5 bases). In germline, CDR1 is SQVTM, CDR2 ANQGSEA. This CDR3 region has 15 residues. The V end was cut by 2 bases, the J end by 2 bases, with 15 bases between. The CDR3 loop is CSVERLGALNYGYTF. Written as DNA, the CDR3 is TGCAGCGTTGAACGGCTCGGGGCGTTAAACTATGGCTACACCTTC.

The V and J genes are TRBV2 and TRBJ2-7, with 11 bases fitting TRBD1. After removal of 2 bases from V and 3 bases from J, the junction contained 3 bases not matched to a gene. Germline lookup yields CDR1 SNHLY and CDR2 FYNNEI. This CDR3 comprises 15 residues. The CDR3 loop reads CASSEWGTGGYEQYF. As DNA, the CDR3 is TGTGCCAGCAGTGAATGGGGGACAGGGGGCTACGAGCAGTACTTC.

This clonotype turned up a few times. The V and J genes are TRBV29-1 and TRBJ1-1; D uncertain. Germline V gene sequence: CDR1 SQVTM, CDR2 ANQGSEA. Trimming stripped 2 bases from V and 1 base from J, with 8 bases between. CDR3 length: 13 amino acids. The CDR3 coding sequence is TGCAGCGTTGAAATTCCTCCGAACACTGAAGCTTTCTTT. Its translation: CSVEIPPNTEAFF.

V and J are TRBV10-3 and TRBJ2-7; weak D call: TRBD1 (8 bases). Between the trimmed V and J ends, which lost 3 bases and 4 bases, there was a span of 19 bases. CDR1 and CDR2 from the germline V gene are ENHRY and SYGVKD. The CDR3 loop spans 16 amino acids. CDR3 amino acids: CAISDREGTGVYEQYF. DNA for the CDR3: TGTGCCATCAGTGATAGGGAGGGGACAGGAGTTTACGAGCAGTACTTC.

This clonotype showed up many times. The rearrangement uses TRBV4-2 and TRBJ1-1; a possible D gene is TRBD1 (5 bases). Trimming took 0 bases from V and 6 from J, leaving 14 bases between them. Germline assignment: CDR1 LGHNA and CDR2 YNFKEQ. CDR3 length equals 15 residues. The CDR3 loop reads CASSQDGGISAEAFF. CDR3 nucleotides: TGTGCCAGCAGCCAAGATGGGGGAATCAGCGCTGAAGCTTTCTTT.

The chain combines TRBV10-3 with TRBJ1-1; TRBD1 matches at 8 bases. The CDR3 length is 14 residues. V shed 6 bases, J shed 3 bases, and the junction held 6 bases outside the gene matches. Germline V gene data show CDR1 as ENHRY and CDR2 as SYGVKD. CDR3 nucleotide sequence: TGTGCCATCAGACGGACAGGGATCGACACTGAAGCTTTCTTT. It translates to CAIRRTGIDTEAFF.

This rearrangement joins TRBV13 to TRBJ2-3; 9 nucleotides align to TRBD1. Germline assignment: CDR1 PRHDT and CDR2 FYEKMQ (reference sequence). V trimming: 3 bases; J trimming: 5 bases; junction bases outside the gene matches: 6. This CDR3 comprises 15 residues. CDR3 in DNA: TGTGCCAGCAGCTTCCGGACAGGGGCAATAGATACGCAGTATTTT. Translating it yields CASSFRTGAIDTQYF.

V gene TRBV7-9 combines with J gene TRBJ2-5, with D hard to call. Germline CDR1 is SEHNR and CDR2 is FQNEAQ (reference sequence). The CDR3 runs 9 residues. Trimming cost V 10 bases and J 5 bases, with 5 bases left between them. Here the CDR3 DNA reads TGTGCCATTCAGGAGACCCAGTACTTC. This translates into CAIQETQYF.

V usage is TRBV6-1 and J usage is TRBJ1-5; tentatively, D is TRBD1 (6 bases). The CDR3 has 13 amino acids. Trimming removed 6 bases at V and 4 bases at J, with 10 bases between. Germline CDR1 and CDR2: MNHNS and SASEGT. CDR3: CASSSDRNQPQHF. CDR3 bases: TGTGCCAGCAGCTCAGACAGGAATCAGCCCCAGCATTTT.